The next 30 T cell receptor beta chains were all read from a single sample in a study of blood T cell repertoires in COVID-19. Assay: immunoSEQ multiplex PCR; the TCRdb copy retains only in-frame clones and omits some. The sample lists about 200,000 clones, 84% occurring once. Sequenced input: peripheral blood. The receptors shown here come from a woman in her 70s with active or convalescent COVID-19.

The chain combines TRBV12-3 or TRBV12-4 with TRBJ1-2; TRBD1 agrees at 7 bases. The CDR3 is 13 amino acids. V trimming: 5 bases; J trimming: 3 bases; junction bases outside the gene matches: 3. The CDR3 DNA follows: TGTGCCAGCAGTGCCCAGGGGGACTATGGCTACACCTTC. Protein: CASSAQGDYGYTF.

The chain combines TRBV6-5 with TRBJ1-2; D unresolved. The CDR3 runs to 13 residues. V was trimmed by 6 bases and J by 0 bases, leaving 8 bases between them. The germline CDR1 and CDR2 sequences are MNHEY and SVGAGI. This CDR3 is CASSAISNYGYTF. The CDR3, as DNA: TGTGCCAGCAGCGCTATCTCTAACTATGGCTACACCTTC.

The chain is built from TRBV5-1 and TRBJ2-1; 9 positions agree with TRBD2. The CDR3 totals 16 residues. Germline CDR1 and CDR2: SGHRS and YFSETQ. V lost 1 base to trimming and J lost 3 bases; unmatched junction nucleotides: 5. Here the CDR3 DNA reads TGCGCCAGCAGCTTGACTAGCGGGTTCGGCTACAATGAGCAGTTCTTC. Protein product: CASSLTSGFGYNEQFF. Drawing the rest from reference TRBV5-1 and TRBJ2-1, the complete variable domain is KAGVTQTPRYLIKTRGQQVTLSCSPISGHRSVSWYQQTPGQGLQFLFEYFSETQRNKGNFPGRFSGRQFSNSRSEMNVSTLELGDSALYLCASSLTSGFGYNEQFFGPGTRLTVL.

The chain links TRBV6-4 to TRBJ1-1, with a possible D match to TRBD1 (5 bases). Germline lookup yields CDR1 MRHNA and CDR2 SNTAGT. Trimming stripped 0 bases from V and 6 bases from J, with 11 bases between. The CDR3 sequence is 14 residues long. The CDR3 nucleotides read TGTGCCAGCAGTGACTCTCCAGGGAGGGCTGAAGCTTTCTTT. Amino acids: CASSDSPGRAEAFF.

The rearrangement joins TRBV27 to TRBJ1-5; no reliable D call. The germline gives CDR1 MNHEY, CDR2 SMNVEV (reference sequence). The CDR3 has 15 amino acids. The V gene lost 0 bases and the J gene lost 0 bases, with 6 bases spanning the gap. The DNA for the CDR3 is TGTGCCAGCAGTTTATCAATTTATAGCAATCAGCCCCAGCATTTT. Translated, it gives CASSLSIYSNQPQHF.

This rearrangement joins TRBV18 to TRBJ1-1; 7 bases line up with TRBD1. Per the germline V gene, CDR1 is KGHSH and CDR2 is LQKENI. Germline trimming cut 2 bases from V and 0 bases from J; bases unmatched to any gene: 3. This CDR3 region has 15 residues. Here the CDR3 DNA reads TGTGCCAGCTCACCAAGGGGACAGATGAACACTGAAGCTTTCTTT. Its protein is CASSPRGQMNTEAFF.

This clone was counted a few times. This chain uses TRBV6-5 with TRBJ1-2; no firm D call. Germline V gene lookup returns CDR1 MNHEY and CDR2 SVGAGI. Trimming took off 6 bases at V and 5 bases at J, with 13 bases between the two ends. The CDR3 spans 13 residues. The CDR3 nucleotides are TGTGCCAGCAGCGACCCTAGCTTTTATGGCTACACCTTC. Its translation: CASSDPSFYGYTF.

CDR3 sequence: CASSPQSYNEQFF. The CDR3 DNA reads TGTGCCAGCTCACCCCAGTCCTACAATGAGCAGTTCTTC. J is TRBJ2-1 and V is TRBV18; D remains ambiguous. V dropped 3 bases and J dropped 1 base, with 4 bases sitting between them. The CDR3 runs to 13 residues. CDR1 and CDR2 from the germline V gene are KGHSH and LQKENI.

This clone was seen only a few times. The V gene is TRBV18, the J gene TRBJ1-1; 12 bases map to TRBD1. The J segment lost 1 base and the V segment lost 7 bases, leaving 7 bases of the junction unmatched. Germline CDR1 is KGHSH and CDR2 is LQKENI. The CDR3 covers 16 residues. In nucleotides, the CDR3 is TGTGCCAGCTTCCCCCCGGGACAGGGGGCGAACACTGAAGCTTTCTTT. Translated: CASFPPGQGANTEAFF.

The gene calls are TRBV24-1 and TRBJ2-5; 9 positions agree with TRBD2. Unmatched junction bases numbered 10, after V lost 5 bases and J lost 4 bases. From germline, CDR1 is KGHDR and CDR2 SFDVKD. This CDR3 has 16 amino acids. CDR3 protein: CATSVKRGLAGETQYF. The CDR3 nucleotides are TGTGCCACCAGTGTTAAAAGGGGACTAGCAGGAGAGACCCAGTACTTC.

The V and J genes are TRBV12-3 or TRBV12-4 and TRBJ2-7; no firm D call. V gave up 6 bases and J gave up 0 bases, with 6 bases separating them. CDR3 length: 12 amino acids. The CDR3 region is CASRQSSYEQYF. The CDR3 nucleotides are TGTGCCAGCAGACAGAGCTCCTACGAGCAGTACTTC.

This clone was counted only a few times. This chain links TRBV15 with TRBJ2-2, with a tentative D call TRBD1 (5 bases). With 0 bases removed from V and 1 base from J, the gap between germline ends came to 18 bases. The CDR3 spans 19 residues. Germline V gene sequence: CDR1 LNHNV, CDR2 YYDKDF (reference sequence). This CDR3 is CATSRDNHSRAENTGELFF. The CDR3 DNA reads TGTGCCACCAGCAGAGATAATCACAGCAGGGCTGAGAACACCGGGGAGCTGTTTTTT. Drawing the rest from reference TRBV15 and TRBJ2-2, the complete variable domain is DAMVIQNPRYQVTQFGKPVTLSCSQTLNHNVMYWYQQKSSQAPKLLFHYYDKDFNNEADTPDNFQSRRPNTSFCFLDIRSPGLGDTAMYLCATSRDNHSRAENTGELFFGEGSRLTVL.

The J gene is TRBJ2-7, the V gene TRBV28; possibly TRBD2 for D (5 bases). The CDR3 consists of 15 residues. The V end was cut by 1 base, the J end by 2 bases, with 12 bases between. Germline CDR1 reads MDHEN; CDR2 reads SYDVKM. CDR3 region: CASSLYLLGAYEQYF. The CDR3 DNA follows: TGTGCCAGCAGTTTATATCTACTAGGAGCCTACGAGCAGTACTTC. Supplemented by reference TRBV28 and TRBJ2-7, the full variable domain reads DVKVTQSSRYLVKRTGEKVFLECVQDMDHENMFWYRQDPGLGLRLIYFSYDVKMKEKGDIPEGYSVSREKKERFSLILESASTNQTSMYLCASSLYLLGAYEQYFGPGTRLTVT.

The chain carries TRBV25-1 and TRBJ1-1; the D gene is possibly TRBD1 (6 bases). CDR1 and CDR2 (germline): MGHDK, SYGVNS. With 3 bases removed from V and 6 bases from J, the gap between germline ends came to 14 bases. The CDR3 contains 14 residues. CDR3 protein: CASSDVWGQAEAFF. Here the CDR3 DNA reads TGTGCCAGCAGTGATGTCTGGGGGCAGGCTGAAGCTTTCTTT.

The chain is built from TRBV28 and TRBJ2-4; tentatively, D is TRBD1 (5 bases). Germline V gives CDR1 MDHEN, CDR2 SYDVKM. The CDR3 sequence is 14 residues long. V lost 6 bases to trimming and J lost 7 bases, with 16 bases between them. The CDR3: CASSEPLGVNIQYF. In DNA, the CDR3 is TGTGCCAGCAGCGAGCCCCTAGGGGTCAACATTCAGTACTTC.

V and J are TRBV4-1 and TRBJ2-5; D remains ambiguous. Germline assignment: CDR1 MGHRA and CDR2 YSYEKL. V gave up 4 bases and J gave up 3 bases, with 9 bases separating them. The CDR3 runs 13 residues. The CDR3 region is CASSPTYEETQYF. The CDR3 DNA sequence: TGCGCCAGCAGCCCCACCTACGAAGAGACCCAGTACTTC.

The chain is built from TRBV28 and TRBJ1-1, with 8 bases matching TRBD1. CDR1 is MDHEN, CDR2 SYDVKM, per germline. J lost 3 bases, V lost 3 bases, and 12 bases had no gene match. The CDR3 is 17 residues long. In DNA, the CDR3 is TGTGCCAGCAGTTTGGGCAGGGGGCGCGGTGTTGACACTGAAGCTTTCTTT. Its translation is CASSLGRGRGVDTEAFF.

The V call is TRBV5-4, the J call TRBJ1-4; D might be TRBD1 (6 bases). There are 15 residues in the CDR3. The V gene's germline CDR1 is SGHNT and CDR2 YYREEE (reference sequence). V was shortened by 5 bases and J by 8 bases, with 19 bases between the two germline ends. CDR3 residues: CASSIQGPSGEKLFF. The CDR3 DNA reads TGTGCCAGCAGTATACAGGGACCCTCGGGGGAAAAACTGTTTTTT.

V and J are TRBV7-2 and TRBJ2-3, with D perhaps matching TRBD2 (7 bases). CDR3 length: 15 amino acids. The V gene lost 5 bases and the J gene lost 2 bases, with 14 bases spanning the gap. Germline CDR1 SGHTA, CDR2 FQGNSA. CDR3 sequence (DNA): TGTGCCAGCAGCCTACAGGGACTATACACAGATACGCAGTATTTT. This codes for CASSLQGLYTDTQYF. The whole variable domain, remainder taken from reference TRBV7-2 and TRBJ2-3, is GAGVSQSPSNKVTEKGKDVELRCDPISGHTALYWYRQSLGQGLEFLIYFQGNSAPDKSGLPSDRFSAERTGGSVSTLTIQRTQQEDSAVYLCASSLQGLYTDTQYFGPGTRLTVL.

The rearrangement joins TRBV7-2 to TRBJ2-3, with a tentative D call TRBD2 (6 bases). The germline V and J ends were trimmed by 3 bases and 5 bases, with 15 bases remaining between them. The CDR3 loop spans 15 amino acids. Germline CDR1 and CDR2: SGHTA and FQGNSA. Written as DNA, the CDR3 is TGTGCCAGCAGCTTGGGACTCCTTTTGGGAGATACGCAGTATTTT. Protein product: CASSLGLLLGDTQYF.

The chain uses TRBV18 and TRBJ1-2; 10 bases match TRBD1. Looked up from germline, CDR1 is KGHSH and CDR2 is LQKENI. V lost 5 bases to trimming and J lost 7 bases; unmatched junction nucleotides: 4. The CDR3 covers 13 residues. CDR3 protein: CASSTTGGAGYTF. The CDR3 DNA sequence: TGTGCCAGCTCAACGACAGGGGGCGCTGGCTACACCTTC. Together with reference TRBV18 and TRBJ1-2, the CDR3 gives the full variable domain: NAGVMQNPRHLVRRRGQEARLRCSPMKGHSHVYWYRQLPEEGLKFMVYLQKENIIDESGMPKERFSAEFPKEGPSILRIQQVVRGDSAAYFCASSTTGGAGYTFGSGTRLTVV.

The rearrangement joins TRBV29-1 to TRBJ1-1; D might be TRBD1 (6 bases). Germline CDR1 reads SQVTM; CDR2 reads ANQGSEA. V lost 6 bases to trimming and J lost 7 bases, with 27 bases between them. This CDR3 comprises 16 residues. CDR3 protein: CSVRVAQRLKGGEAFF. The CDR3, as DNA: TGCAGCGTACGGGTCGCGCAACGACTCAAAGGGGGTGAAGCTTTCTTT.

The gene calls are TRBV28 and TRBJ1-2, with TRBD1 matching over 9 bases. J gave up 3 bases and V 6 bases, and 5 bases lay outside the gene matches. This CDR3 region has 14 residues. Per the germline V gene, CDR1 is MDHEN and CDR2 is SYDVKM. The CDR3 loop is CASRRQGEDYGYTF. The CDR3 DNA follows: TGTGCCAGCAGACGACAGGGGGAGGACTATGGCTACACCTTC.

This chain links TRBV3-1 (or the pseudogene TRBV3-2) with TRBJ1-2; D is perhaps TRBD1 (6 bases). Germline lookup yields CDR1 LGHDT and CDR2 YNNKEL (reference sequence). V lost 1 base to trimming and J lost 4 bases, with 10 bases between them. CDR3 length: 14 residues. The CDR3 DNA reads TGTGCCAGCAGCCAAGTTGGGGGGGCCTATGGCTACACCTTC. Its protein product is CASSQVGGAYGYTF.

The chain employs TRBV7-8 and TRBJ2-5, with 8 bases identical to TRBD1. Germline assignment: CDR1 SGHVS and CDR2 FQNEAQ. CDR3 length: 16 residues. Unmatched junction bases numbered 13, after V lost 5 bases and J lost 5 bases. Written as DNA, the CDR3 is TGTGCCAGCAGCGCTGCCCGGGCACGGACAGGGGAGACCCAGTACTTC. This sequence encodes CASSAARARTGETQYF.

The chain recombines TRBV5-4 with TRBJ1-3; a weak D match, TRBD1 (6 bases). Germline-derived CDR1 and CDR2 are SGHNT and YYREEE (reference sequence). CDR3 size: 16 residues. Trimming shortened V by 3 bases and J by 2 bases, and 15 bases separated the two germline ends. The CDR3 sequence is CASSSFLGQAGNTIYF. The CDR3 region has the DNA TGTGCCAGCAGCTCCTTTTTGGGACAAGCTGGAAACACCATATATTTT.

The rearrangement joins TRBV7-9 to TRBJ1-6, with 7 bases matching TRBD1. Losses at the gene ends were 5 bases for V and 8 bases for J; bases not matched to a gene: 3. The CDR3 runs 13 residues. Germline V gene sequence: CDR1 SEHNR, CDR2 FQNEAQ (reference sequence). This CDR3 reads CASSRQGDSPLHF. CDR3 in DNA: TGTGCCAGCAGCCGACAGGGTGATTCACCCCTCCACTTT.

The J gene is TRBJ1-2, the V gene TRBV5-5, with a possible D match to TRBD1 (6 bases). CDR1 and CDR2 (germline): SGHKS, YYEKEE (reference sequence). Trimming cost V 5 bases and J 3 bases, with 14 bases left between them. The CDR3 is 14 residues long. The CDR3 DNA follows: TGTGCCAGCAGAGGACAGTCTGGGGACTATGGCTACACCTTC. It specifies CASRGQSGDYGYTF.

The V gene is TRBV2, the J gene TRBJ1-5, with D perhaps TRBD1 (6 bases). Germline CDR1 is SNHLY and CDR2 is FYNNEI. V was shortened by 6 bases and J by 8 bases, with 14 bases between the two germline ends. This CDR3 is built from 13 residues. For the CDR3, the DNA is TGTGCCAGCAGAGGGACACCCGGGGAGCCCCAGCATTTT. Its protein product is CASRGTPGEPQHF.

The chain has TRBV5-1 and TRBJ1-4, with D possibly being TRBD1 (5 bases). This CDR3 region has 16 residues. Germline assignment: CDR1 SGHRS and CDR2 YFSETQ. V was cut by 1 base and J by 2 bases, with 12 bases left in between. CDR3 DNA sequence: TGCGCCAGCAGCTTGCAGGCCCCAGGGACTAATGAAAAACTGTTTTTT. It encodes CASSLQAPGTNEKLFF.